One sample yielded the 30 T cell receptor beta chains listed below, sequenced in a study of blood T cell repertoires in COVID-19 (dated by TCRdb to the early 2020s). Receptor amplification or capture employed the immunoSEQ multiplex PCR assay. In TCRdb, the immuneACCESS table is reduced to in-frame sequences with V and J assigned. These tables do not hold every clone; where another copy was compared, an unresolved V gene accounts for under half, and the others remain unexplained. This sample gives approximately 310,000 clones in total; approximately 85% of them show up just once. Of the sample, roughly 2.2% falls within the top ten clones. The specimen sequenced was PBMCs or T cells enriched from blood (not recorded which). The origin of the receptors is a man between 25 and 39 years old who had recovered from COVID-19.

The chain links TRBV27 to TRBJ1-1; D might be TRBD1 (6 bases). CDR1 is MNHEY, CDR2 SMNVEV, per germline (reference sequence). The V end lost 8 bases, the J end lost 5 bases, and 18 bases lay between the germline ends. The CDR3 is made up of 14 amino acids. CDR3 loop: CASHRLGAETEAFF. CDR3 in DNA: TGTGCCAGCCACCGCTTGGGGGCAGAGACTGAAGCTTTCTTT.

The chain is built from TRBV7-3 and TRBJ2-1, with a tentative D call TRBD2 (6 bases). The CDR3 runs to 16 residues. Germline CDR1 and CDR2: SGHTA and FQGTGA. V lost 6 bases and J 0 bases, leaving 15 bases between the germline ends. The CDR3 coding sequence is TGTGCCAGCAGTCATAGACTAGGGACCTCCTACAATGAGCAGTTCTTC. Protein product: CASSHRLGTSYNEQFF.

This chain joins TRBV14 and TRBJ2-5; no clear D gene. CDR1 SGHDN and CDR2 FVKESK come from the germline V gene. This CDR3 has 12 residues. V was clipped by 3 bases and J by 5 bases, with 7 bases between them. The CDR3 region has the DNA TGTGCCAGCAGCCAGAACATGGAGACCCAGTACTTC. Residues: CASSQNMETQYF.

The V call is TRBV5-1, the J call TRBJ2-1; D is uncertain. Per the germline V gene, CDR1 is SGHRS and CDR2 is YFSETQ. V was shortened by 0 bases and J by 8 bases, with 15 bases between the two germline ends. There are 15 residues in the CDR3. CDR3 nucleotides: TGCGCCAGCAGCTTGGTCCCTAGTATCGTTTATGAGCAGTTCTTC. Translated: CASSLVPSIVYEQFF.

As DNA, the CDR3 is TGTGCCAGCAGGGGACGGGAGACCACAGATACGCAGTATTTT. This sequence encodes CASRGRETTDTQYF. J is TRBJ2-3 and V is TRBV7-9, with a possible D match to TRBD2 (6 bases). Deletions cut 6 bases from V and 2 bases from J, with 12 bases between. CDR1 SEHNR and CDR2 FQNEAQ come from the germline V gene (reference sequence). This CDR3 contains 14 residues.

The chain has TRBV29-1 and TRBJ2-3, with a weak D call TRBD2 (6 bases). Trimming left V 7 bases short and J 0 bases short, with 17 bases between. The CDR3 contains 15 residues. Germline-derived CDR1 and CDR2 are SQVTM and ANQGSEA. CDR3 amino acids: CSARGSGYSTDTQYF. The CDR3 DNA reads as TGCAGCGCGCGGGGCAGCGGGTATAGCACAGATACGCAGTATTTT.

This chain joins TRBV6-5 and TRBJ1-1; 7 nucleotides agree with TRBD1. This CDR3 comprises 12 residues. The ends lost 6 bases at V and 7 bases at J; junction bases unmatched: 5. Germline V CDR1 and CDR2: MNHEY, SVGAGI. CDR3 protein: CASRAGQVEAFF. The CDR3 DNA reads as TGTGCCAGCAGGGCTGGACAGGTTGAAGCTTTCTTT.

V gene TRBV5-1 combines with J gene TRBJ2-7; the match to TRBD2 covers 7 bases. The CDR3 sequence is 15 residues long. The germline V gene has CDR1 SGHRS and CDR2 YFSETQ. With 0 bases clipped from V and 7 bases from J, the junction kept 10 bases outside the gene matches. Here the CDR3 reads CASSLGAGETAEQYF. The CDR3 bases are TGCGCCAGCAGCTTGGGGGCGGGGGAGACCGCTGAGCAGTACTTC.

V gene TRBV5-6 combines with J gene TRBJ2-2; 12 bases match TRBD2. The J segment lost 6 bases and the V segment lost 4 bases, leaving 7 bases of the junction unmatched. The CDR3 spans 16 residues. Germline values: CDR1 SGHDT, CDR2 YYEEEE. The DNA of the CDR3 is TGTGCCAGCAGCCCGATACCTAGCGGGGGGGCCGGGGAGCTGTTTTTT. Its translation is CASSPIPSGGAGELFF.

The rearrangement links TRBV5-4 to TRBJ1-2, with D perhaps matching TRBD1 (5 bases). The CDR3 has 14 residues. Trimming took 2 bases from V and 1 from J, leaving 9 bases between them. CDR1 and CDR2 (germline): SGHNT, YYREEE (reference sequence). CDR3 sequence (DNA): TGTGCCAGCAGCTTTAGACAGATTAACTATGGCTACACCTTC. Translation gives CASSFRQINYGYTF.

The chain uses TRBV5-4 and TRBJ1-2, with a weak D call TRBD1 (5 bases). The germline CDR1 and CDR2 sequences are SGHNT and YYREEE (reference sequence). Trimming pared 0 bases from V and 4 bases from J, leaving 10 bases between. This CDR3 has 14 residues. In nucleotides, the CDR3 is TGTGCCAGCAGCTTGGTCGGGGGACTCTATGGCTACACCTTC. It encodes CASSLVGGLYGYTF.

This clone was seen only once. The chain is built from TRBV7-8 and TRBJ2-7, with TRBD1 matching 9 bases. The CDR3 length is 15 residues. The J segment lost 3 bases and the V segment lost 6 bases, leaving 9 bases of the junction unmatched. The germline CDR1 and CDR2 sequences are SGHVS and FQNEAQ. The CDR3 loop reads CASSKDGTGRYEQYF. CDR3 bases: TGTGCCAGCAGTAAGGACGGGACAGGGCGCTACGAGCAGTACTTC.

The chain links TRBV29-1 to TRBJ1-2, with 8 bases matching TRBD1. The CDR3 spans 15 residues. Trimming removed 4 bases from V and 0 bases from J; junction bases left unmatched: 7. CDR1 is SQVTM and CDR2 is ANQGSEA in the germline V gene. The CDR3 bases are TGCAGCGTTGGGGGGACAGGCGAAGCTAACTATGGCTACACCTTC. This encodes CSVGGTGEANYGYTF.

The V call is TRBV2, the J call TRBJ1-1; D may be TRBD1 (5 bases). CDR1 SNHLY and CDR2 FYNNEI come from the germline V gene. This CDR3 contains 12 residues. Trimming left V 7 bases short and J 10 bases short, with 16 bases between. CDR3 bases: TGTGCCAGCAACCTTCAGGGTGGTCGAGCTTTCTTT. Amino acid sequence: CASNLQGGRAFF.

The chain joins TRBV12-3 or TRBV12-4 to TRBJ1-2; D not certain. Trimming took off 5 bases at V and 4 bases at J, with 11 bases between the two ends. This CDR3 is 13 amino acids long. The CDR3 nucleotides are TGTGCCAGCAGTCAGGTGGTCGGCTATGGCTACACCTTC. Its translation is CASSQVVGYGYTF.

The sample holds a few counts of this clone. This chain joins TRBV27 and TRBJ1-1; the D is unclear. CDR1 and CDR2 (germline): MNHEY, SMNVEV (reference sequence). CDR3 length: 14 amino acids. V gave up 2 bases and J gave up 4 bases, with 11 bases separating them. As DNA, the CDR3 is TGTGCCAGCAGTTTAACTAGAGGGAGCACTGAAGCTTTCTTT. Residues: CASSLTRGSTEAFF.

CDR3 region: CASSPGGTERGKLFF. The DNA for the CDR3 is TGTGCCAGCAGCCCAGGCGGGACAGAAAGGGGAAAACTGTTTTTT. The gene calls are TRBV7-9 and TRBJ1-4; 7 nucleotides agree with TRBD1. CDR1 SEHNR and CDR2 FQNEAQ come from the germline V gene (reference sequence). The CDR3 runs 15 residues. Trimming at V came to 5 bases and at J to 10 bases, leaving 13 bases not matched to a gene.

The V call is TRBV29-1, the J call TRBJ2-3; the match to TRBD2 covers 7 bases. CDR3 length: 16 residues. The trim removed 3 bases at V and 2 bases at J, leaving 11 bases unmatched. Germline assignment: CDR1 SQVTM and CDR2 ANQGSEA. CDR3 DNA sequence: TGCAGCGTTGAGGACCGATTAGCGGGCACCACAGATACGCAGTATTTT. Translation: CSVEDRLAGTTDTQYF.

This rearrangement joins TRBV5-1 to TRBJ2-7; 9 bases line up with TRBD2. Unmatched junction bases numbered 9, after V lost 4 bases and J lost 1 base. The CDR3 length is 16 residues. Per germline, CDR1 SGHRS and CDR2 YFSETQ. Here the CDR3 reads CASSASPTSGSYEQYF. The CDR3 DNA is TGCGCCAGCAGCGCCTCACCGACTAGCGGATCCTACGAGCAGTACTTC. Filled out from reference TRBV5-1 and TRBJ2-7, the complete variable domain reads KAGVTQTPRYLIKTRGQQVTLSCSPISGHRSVSWYQQTPGQGLQFLFEYFSETQRNKGNFPGRFSGRQFSNSRSEMNVSTLELGDSALYLCASSASPTSGSYEQYFGPGTRLTVT.

The chain couples TRBV6-2 or TRBV6-3 to TRBJ1-2; D is perhaps TRBD1 (6 bases). Looked up from germline, CDR1 is MNHEY and CDR2 is SVGEGT. The CDR3 is 16 amino acids. Deletions cut 4 bases from V and 5 bases from J, with 20 bases between. CDR3 in amino acids: CASSSFSDRLKYGYTF. The CDR3 nucleotides are TGTGCCAGCAGTTCCTTTTCTGACAGGCTTAAGTATGGCTACACCTTC.

This clone occurred once. This rearrangement joins TRBV4-1 to TRBJ2-7, with D maybe TRBD2 (6 bases). Germline V CDR1 and CDR2: MGHRA, YSYEKL. Trimming removed 0 bases at V and 1 base at J, with 10 bases between. This CDR3 contains 15 residues. The chain's CDR3 is CASSQDVRGSYEQYF. In DNA, the CDR3 is TGCGCCAGCAGCCAAGATGTACGGGGGTCCTACGAGCAGTACTTC.

The chain recombines TRBV11-3 with TRBJ2-3; 9 bases map to TRBD1. The CDR3 is 15 amino acids. Germline CDR1 SGHNT, CDR2 YENEEA. The V segment lost 5 bases and the J segment 3 bases; nucleotides outside the gene matches: 6. The CDR3 DNA follows: TGTGCCAGCAGCACCGGGACAGGGTGGACAGATACGCAGTATTTT. Translated, it gives CASSTGTGWTDTQYF.

V is TRBV11-1 and J is TRBJ2-7; D uncertain. The CDR3 has 11 residues. V lost 7 bases, J lost 4 bases, and 8 bases lay in between. Germline values: CDR1 SGHAT, CDR2 FQDESV (reference sequence). This CDR3 is CASTRGYEQYF. CDR3 DNA: TGTGCCAGCACCCGAGGTTACGAGCAGTACTTC.

For the CDR3, the DNA is TGTGCCACCAAAATTCGGGGACAGGGAAAACGAGGGTTCTTC. Encoded protein: CATKIRGQGKRGFF. The chain is built from TRBV13 and TRBJ2-1; 9 nucleotides match TRBD1. The V gene end was trimmed by 10 bases and the J gene end by 15 bases; junction bases not matched to a gene: 19. Germline V lookup: CDR1 PRHDT, CDR2 FYEKMQ (reference sequence). CDR3 length: 14 residues.

This clone was seen only once. This rearrangement joins TRBV2 to TRBJ1-2; perhaps TRBD1 as D (5 bases). Trimming shortened V by 6 bases and J by 10 bases, and 15 bases separated the two germline ends. CDR1 is SNHLY and CDR2 is FYNNEI in the germline V gene. The CDR3 loop spans 12 amino acids. DNA for the CDR3: TGTGCCAGCAGCGAGAACGGGGGGATCTACACCTTC. Translation: CASSENGGIYTF.

The rearrangement joins TRBV14 to TRBJ1-3; D may be TRBD1 (5 bases). The CDR3 loop spans 15 amino acids. The germline CDR1 and CDR2 sequences are SGHDN and FVKESK. With 1 base removed from V and 2 bases from J, the gap between germline ends came to 9 bases. The CDR3 sequence: CASSQAGGAGNTIYF. The CDR3 coding sequence is TGTGCCAGCAGCCAAGCGGGGGGAGCTGGAAACACCATATATTTT.

This sequence joins TRBV3-1 (or the pseudogene TRBV3-2) and TRBJ1-1; the D is unclear. Germline-derived CDR1 and CDR2 are LGHDT and YNNKEL (reference sequence). The length of the CDR3 is 17 residues. Between the trimmed V and J ends, which lost 1 base and 5 bases, there was a span of 20 bases. DNA for the CDR3: TGTGCCAGCAGCCAAGCCGGAGCCCGGTACCTACGAACTGAAGCTTTCTTT. Translation gives CASSQAGARYLRTEAFF.

This chain uses TRBV25-1 with TRBJ1-4; D possibly corresponds to TRBD1 (5 bases). With 3 bases removed from V and 4 bases from J, the gap between germline ends came to 9 bases. The CDR3 extends over 14 amino acids. Looked up from germline, CDR1 is MGHDK and CDR2 is SYGVNS. The CDR3 nucleotides are TGTGCCAGCAGTGAGTACGGGGGTAATGAAAAACTGTTTTTT. Translating gives CASSEYGGNEKLFF. Drawing the rest from reference TRBV25-1 and TRBJ1-4, the complete variable domain is EADIYQTPRYLVIGTGKKITLECSQTMGHDKMYWYQQDPGMELHLIHYSYGVNSTEKGDLSSESTVSRIRTEHFPLTLESARPSHTSQYLCASSEYGGNEKLFFGSGTQLSVL.

The chain employs TRBV9 and TRBJ2-1; 9 bases are shared with TRBD2. Germline V lookup: CDR1 SGDLS, CDR2 YYNGEE. The CDR3 is 15 residues long. With 0 bases clipped from V and 4 bases from J, the junction kept 2 bases outside the gene matches. This CDR3 reads CASSVDAGGYNEQFF. CDR3 nucleotides: TGTGCCAGCAGCGTAGATGCGGGGGGGTACAATGAGCAGTTCTTC.

The chain uses TRBV4-3 and TRBJ2-7; the D gene is possibly TRBD1 (5 bases). The CDR3 contains 15 residues. Germline CDR1 reads LGHNA; CDR2 reads YSLEER. The V and J ends lost 0 bases and 3 bases respectively, with 12 bases between them. CDR3 loop: CASSQDQAGLYEQYF. CDR3 nucleotide sequence: TGCGCCAGCAGCCAAGACCAGGCAGGGCTCTACGAGCAGTACTTC.